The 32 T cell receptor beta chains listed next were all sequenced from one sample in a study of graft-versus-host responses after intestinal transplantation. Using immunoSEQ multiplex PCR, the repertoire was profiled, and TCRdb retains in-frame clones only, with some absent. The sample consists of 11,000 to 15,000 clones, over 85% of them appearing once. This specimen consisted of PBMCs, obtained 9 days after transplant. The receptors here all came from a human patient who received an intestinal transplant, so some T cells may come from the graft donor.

CDR3 loop: CASSISGGGYEQYF. DNA for the CDR3: TGTGCCAGTAGTATTAGCGGTGGGGGATACGAGCAGTACTTC. J is TRBJ2-7 and V is TRBV19, with D possibly matching TRBD2 (6 bases). V gave up 3 bases and J gave up 4 bases, with 13 bases separating them. The length of the CDR3 is 14 residues. The germline CDR1 and CDR2 sequences are LNHDA and SQIVND (reference sequence).

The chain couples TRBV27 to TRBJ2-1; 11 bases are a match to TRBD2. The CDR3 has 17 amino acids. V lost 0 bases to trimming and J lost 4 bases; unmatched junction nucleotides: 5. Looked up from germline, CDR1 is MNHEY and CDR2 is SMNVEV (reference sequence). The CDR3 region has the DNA TGTGCCAGCAGTTTATCGTCGGGGACTAGCGGATACAATGAGCAGTTCTTC. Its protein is CASSLSSGTSGYNEQFF.

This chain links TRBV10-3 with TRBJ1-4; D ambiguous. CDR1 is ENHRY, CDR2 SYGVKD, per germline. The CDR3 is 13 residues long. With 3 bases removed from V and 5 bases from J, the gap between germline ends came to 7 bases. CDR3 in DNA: TGTGCCATCAGTGACGCGGGGAATGAAAAACTGTTTTTT. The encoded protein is CAISDAGNEKLFF.

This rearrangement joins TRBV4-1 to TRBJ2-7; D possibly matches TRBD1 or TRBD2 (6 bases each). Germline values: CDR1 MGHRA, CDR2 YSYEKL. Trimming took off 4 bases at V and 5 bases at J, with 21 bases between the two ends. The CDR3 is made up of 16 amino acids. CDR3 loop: CASSLAGQGGGDEQYF. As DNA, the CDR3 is TGCGCCAGCAGCCTTGCGGGACAAGGGGGAGGCGACGAGCAGTACTTC.

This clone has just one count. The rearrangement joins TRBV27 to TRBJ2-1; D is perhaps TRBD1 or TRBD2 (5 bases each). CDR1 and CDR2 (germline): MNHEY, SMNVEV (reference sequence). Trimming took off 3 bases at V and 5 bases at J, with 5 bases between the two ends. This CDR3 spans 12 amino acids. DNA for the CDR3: TGTGCCAGCAGTTTGGGACACAATGAGCAGTTCTTC. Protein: CASSLGHNEQFF.

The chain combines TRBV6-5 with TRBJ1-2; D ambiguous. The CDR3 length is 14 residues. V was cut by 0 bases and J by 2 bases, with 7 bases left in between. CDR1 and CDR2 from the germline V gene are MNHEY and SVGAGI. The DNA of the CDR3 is TGTGCCAGCAGTTACTCTGGGCAAAACTATGGCTACACCTTC. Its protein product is CASSYSGQNYGYTF.

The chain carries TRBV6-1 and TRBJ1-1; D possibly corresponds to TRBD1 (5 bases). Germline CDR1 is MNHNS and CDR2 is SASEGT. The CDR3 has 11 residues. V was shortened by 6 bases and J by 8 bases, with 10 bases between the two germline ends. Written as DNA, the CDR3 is TGTGCCAGCAGCGCCCGGGGGGAAGCTTTCTTT. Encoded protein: CASSARGEAFF.

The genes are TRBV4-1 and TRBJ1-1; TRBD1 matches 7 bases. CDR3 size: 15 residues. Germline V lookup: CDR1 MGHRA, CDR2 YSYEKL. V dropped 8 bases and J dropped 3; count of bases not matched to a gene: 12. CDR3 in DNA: TGCGCCAGCGCCAGTGGGGACAGAATTTACACTGAAGCTTTCTTT. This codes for CASASGDRIYTEAFF.

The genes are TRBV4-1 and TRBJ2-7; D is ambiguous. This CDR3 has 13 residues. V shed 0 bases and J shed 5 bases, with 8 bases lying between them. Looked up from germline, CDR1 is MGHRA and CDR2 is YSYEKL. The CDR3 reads CASSQEVVDEQYF. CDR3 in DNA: TGCGCCAGCAGCCAAGAGGTCGTAGACGAGCAGTACTTC.

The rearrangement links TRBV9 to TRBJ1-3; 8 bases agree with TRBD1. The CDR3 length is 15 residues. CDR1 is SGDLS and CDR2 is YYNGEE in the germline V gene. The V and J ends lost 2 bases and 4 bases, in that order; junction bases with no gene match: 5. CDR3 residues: CASSVAGGGGNTIYF. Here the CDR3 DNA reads TGTGCCAGCAGCGTCGCAGGGGGCGGAGGAAACACCATATATTTT.

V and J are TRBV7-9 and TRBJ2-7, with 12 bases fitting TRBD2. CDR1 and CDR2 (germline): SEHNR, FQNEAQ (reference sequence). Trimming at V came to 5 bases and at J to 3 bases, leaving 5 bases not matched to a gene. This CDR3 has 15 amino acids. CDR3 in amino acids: CASSALAGGHYEQYF. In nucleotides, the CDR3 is TGTGCCAGCAGCGCACTAGCGGGGGGCCACTACGAGCAGTACTTC.

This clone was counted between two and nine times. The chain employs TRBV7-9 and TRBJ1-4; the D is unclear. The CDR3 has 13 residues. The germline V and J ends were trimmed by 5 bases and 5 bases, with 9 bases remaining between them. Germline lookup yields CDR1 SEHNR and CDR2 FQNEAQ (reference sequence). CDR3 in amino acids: CASSARGNEKLFF. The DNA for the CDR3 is TGTGCCAGCAGCGCTCGGGGAAATGAAAAACTGTTTTTT.

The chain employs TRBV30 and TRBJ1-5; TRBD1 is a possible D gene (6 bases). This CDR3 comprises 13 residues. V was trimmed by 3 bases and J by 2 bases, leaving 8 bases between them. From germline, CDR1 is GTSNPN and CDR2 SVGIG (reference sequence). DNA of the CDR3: TGTGCCTGGAGGGGGGCGGGCAATCAGCCCCAGCATTTT. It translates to CAWRGAGNQPQHF.

CDR3 in amino acids: CASSQIKLAGETQYF. CDR3 bases: TGCGCCAGCAGCCAAATTAAACTAGCGGGAGAGACCCAGTACTTC. V gene TRBV4-1 combines with J gene TRBJ2-5, with 9 bases fitting TRBD2. V gave up 2 bases and J gave up 4 bases; unmatched junction bases: 5. The CDR3 runs to 15 residues. CDR1 and CDR2 (germline): MGHRA, YSYEKL.

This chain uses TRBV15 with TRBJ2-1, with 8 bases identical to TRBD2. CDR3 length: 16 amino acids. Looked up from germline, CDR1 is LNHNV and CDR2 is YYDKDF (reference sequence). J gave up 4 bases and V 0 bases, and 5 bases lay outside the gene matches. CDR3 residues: CATSREATSAYNEQFF. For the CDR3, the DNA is TGTGCCACCAGCAGAGAAGCGACTAGCGCGTACAATGAGCAGTTCTTC.

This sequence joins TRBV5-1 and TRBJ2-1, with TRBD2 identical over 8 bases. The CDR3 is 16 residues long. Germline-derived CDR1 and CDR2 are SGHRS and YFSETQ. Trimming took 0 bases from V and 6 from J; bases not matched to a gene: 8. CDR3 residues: CASSLAYRTSPNEQFF. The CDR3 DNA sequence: TGCGCCAGCAGCTTGGCCTATCGGACTAGCCCCAATGAGCAGTTCTTC. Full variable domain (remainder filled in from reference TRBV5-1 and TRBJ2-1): KAGVTQTPRYLIKTRGQQVTLSCSPISGHRSVSWYQQTPGQGLQFLFEYFSETQRNKGNFPGRFSGRQFSNSRSEMNVSTLELGDSALYLCASSLAYRTSPNEQFFGPGTRLTVL.

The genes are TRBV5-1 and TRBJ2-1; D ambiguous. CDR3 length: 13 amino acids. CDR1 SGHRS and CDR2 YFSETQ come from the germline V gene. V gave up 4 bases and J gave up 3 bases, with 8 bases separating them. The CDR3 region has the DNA TGCGCCAGCAGCCTACCAGTCTACAATGAGCAGTTCTTC. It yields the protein CASSLPVYNEQFF. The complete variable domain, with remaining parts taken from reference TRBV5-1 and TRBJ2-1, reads KAGVTQTPRYLIKTRGQQVTLSCSPISGHRSVSWYQQTPGQGLQFLFEYFSETQRNKGNFPGRFSGRQFSNSRSEMNVSTLELGDSALYLCASSLPVYNEQFFGPGTRLTVL.

For the CDR3, the DNA is TGTGCCAGCAGCGCCCAGCTAGCGGGAGTCTTATACAATGAGCAGTTCTTC. Encoded protein: CASSAQLAGVLYNEQFF. The J gene is TRBJ2-1, the V gene TRBV9; 10 bases are a match to TRBD2. The CDR3 runs 17 residues. J gave up 4 bases and V 3 bases, and 10 bases lay outside the gene matches. Germline-derived CDR1 and CDR2 are SGDLS and YYNGEE.

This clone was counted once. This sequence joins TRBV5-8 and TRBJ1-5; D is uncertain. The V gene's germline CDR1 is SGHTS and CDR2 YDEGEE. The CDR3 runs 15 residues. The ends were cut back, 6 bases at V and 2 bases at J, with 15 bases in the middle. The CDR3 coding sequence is TGTGCCAGCACCCGGACCATTCACGGCAATCAGCCCCAGCATTTT. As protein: CASTRTIHGNQPQHF.

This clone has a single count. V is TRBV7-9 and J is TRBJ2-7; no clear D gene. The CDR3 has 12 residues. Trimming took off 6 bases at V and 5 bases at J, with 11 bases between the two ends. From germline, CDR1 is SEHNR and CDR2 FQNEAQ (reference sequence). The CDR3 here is CASSQGPNEQYF. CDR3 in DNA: TGTGCCAGCAGTCAAGGGCCAAACGAGCAGTACTTC.

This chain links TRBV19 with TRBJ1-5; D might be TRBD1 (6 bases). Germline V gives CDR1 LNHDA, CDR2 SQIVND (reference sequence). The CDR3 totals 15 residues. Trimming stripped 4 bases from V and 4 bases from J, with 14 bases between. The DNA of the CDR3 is TGTGCCAGTAGTACCCGACAGGCCAATAATCAGCCCCAGCATTTT. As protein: CASSTRQANNQPQHF. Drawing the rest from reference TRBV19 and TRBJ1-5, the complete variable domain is DGGITQSPKYLFRKEGQNVTLSCEQNLNHDAMYWYRQDPGQGLRLIYYSQIVNDFQKGDIAEGYSVSREKKESFPLTVTSAQKNPTAFYLCASSTRQANNQPQHFGDGTRLSIL.

CDR3 loop: CAISPTGSANTGELFF. Written as DNA, the CDR3 is TGTGCCATCAGTCCGACAGGGAGCGCGAACACCGGGGAGCTGTTTTTT. V usage is TRBV10-3 and J usage is TRBJ2-2, with 7 bases fitting TRBD1. The CDR3 sequence is 16 residues long. Looked up from germline, CDR1 is ENHRY and CDR2 is SYGVKD. The V segment lost 5 bases and the J segment 0 bases; nucleotides outside the gene matches: 6.

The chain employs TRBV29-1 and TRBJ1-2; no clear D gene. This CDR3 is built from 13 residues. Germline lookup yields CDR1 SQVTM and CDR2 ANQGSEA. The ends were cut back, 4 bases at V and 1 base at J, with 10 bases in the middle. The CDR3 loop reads CSVVPTDNYGYTF. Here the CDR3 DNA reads TGCAGCGTTGTGCCCACAGATAACTATGGCTACACCTTC.

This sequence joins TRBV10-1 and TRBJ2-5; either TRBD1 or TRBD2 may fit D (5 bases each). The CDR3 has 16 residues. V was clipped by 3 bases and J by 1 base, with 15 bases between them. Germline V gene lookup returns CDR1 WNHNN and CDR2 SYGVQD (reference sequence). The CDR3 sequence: CASSDSRSGTQETQYF. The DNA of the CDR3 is TGCGCCAGCAGTGACTCCCGCTCCGGGACCCAAGAGACCCAGTACTTC.

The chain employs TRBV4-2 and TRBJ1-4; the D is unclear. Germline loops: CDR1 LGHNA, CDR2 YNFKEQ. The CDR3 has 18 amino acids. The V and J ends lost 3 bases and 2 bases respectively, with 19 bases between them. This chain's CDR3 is CASSQVPEVSVTNEKLFF. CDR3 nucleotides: TGTGCCAGCAGCCAGGTCCCGGAGGTCTCAGTTACTAATGAAAAACTGTTTTTT.

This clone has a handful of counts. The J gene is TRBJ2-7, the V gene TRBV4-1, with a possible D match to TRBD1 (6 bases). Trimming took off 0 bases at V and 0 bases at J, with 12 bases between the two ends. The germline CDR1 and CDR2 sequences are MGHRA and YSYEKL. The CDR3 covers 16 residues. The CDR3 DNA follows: TGCGCCAGCAGCCAAGATCCCCCCAGGGGCTCCTACGAGCAGTACTTC. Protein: CASSQDPPRGSYEQYF.

The CDR3 spells CASSKTSYNEQFF. The CDR3 DNA reads TGTGCCAGCAGTAAAACTAGTTACAATGAGCAGTTCTTC. The chain carries TRBV6-5 and TRBJ2-1; a possible D gene is TRBD2 (5 bases). This CDR3 has 13 amino acids. Trimming cost V 5 bases and J 4 bases, with 9 bases left between them. Germline V gene data show CDR1 as MNHEY and CDR2 as SVGAGI.

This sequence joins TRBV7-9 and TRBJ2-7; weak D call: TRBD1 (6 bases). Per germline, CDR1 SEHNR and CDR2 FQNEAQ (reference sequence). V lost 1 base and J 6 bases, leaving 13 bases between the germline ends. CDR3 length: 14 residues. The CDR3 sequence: CASSLDGGPSEQYF. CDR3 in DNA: TGTGCCAGCAGCTTAGATGGGGGCCCCTCCGAGCAGTACTTC. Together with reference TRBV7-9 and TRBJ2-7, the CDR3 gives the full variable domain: DTGVSQNPRHKITKRGQNVTFRCDPISEHNRLYWYRQTLGQGPEFLTYFQNEAQLEKSRLLSDRFSAERPKGSFSTLEIQRTEQGDSAMYLCASSLDGGPSEQYFGPGTRLTVT.

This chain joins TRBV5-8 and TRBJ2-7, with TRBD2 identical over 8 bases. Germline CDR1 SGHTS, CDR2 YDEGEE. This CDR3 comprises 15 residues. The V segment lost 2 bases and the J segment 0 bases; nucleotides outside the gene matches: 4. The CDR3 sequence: CASSLRGGSSYEQYF. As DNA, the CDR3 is TGTGCCAGCAGCTTACGCGGGGGGAGCTCCTACGAGCAGTACTTC.

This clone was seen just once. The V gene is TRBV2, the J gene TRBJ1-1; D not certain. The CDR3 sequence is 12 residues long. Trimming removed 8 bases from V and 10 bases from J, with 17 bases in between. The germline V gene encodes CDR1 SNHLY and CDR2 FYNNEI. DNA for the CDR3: TGTGCCAGCTCAACCGGGCCCCTGGGAGCTTTCTTT. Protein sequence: CASSTGPLGAFF.

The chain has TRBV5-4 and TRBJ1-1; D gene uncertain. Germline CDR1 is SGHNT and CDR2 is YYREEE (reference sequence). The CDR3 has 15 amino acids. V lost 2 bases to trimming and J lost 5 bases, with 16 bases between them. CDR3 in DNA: TGTGCCAGCAGCTTTGGTAGCAGACCACCTACTGAAGCTTTCTTT. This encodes CASSFGSRPPTEAFF. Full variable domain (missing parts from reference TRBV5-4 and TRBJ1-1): ETGVTQSPTHLIKTRGQQVTLRCSSQSGHNTVSWYQQALGQGPQFIFQYYREEENGRGNFPPRFSGLQFPNYSSELNVNALELDDSALYLCASSFGSRPPTEAFFGQGTRLTVV.

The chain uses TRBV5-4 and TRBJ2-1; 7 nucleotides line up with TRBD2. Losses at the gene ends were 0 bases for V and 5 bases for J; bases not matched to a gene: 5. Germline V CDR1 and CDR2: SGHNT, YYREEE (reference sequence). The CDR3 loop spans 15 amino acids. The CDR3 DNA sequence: TGTGCCAGCAGCTTGGAGACTAGCAGGCACAATGAGCAGTTCTTC. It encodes CASSLETSRHNEQFF.